This T cell receptor (beta chain) was documented in a study of blood T cell repertoires in COVID-19. Study-wide context: In each case, the material was cDNA or gDNA derived from T cells, B-cell-depleted T cells, or PBMCs.

In the source study's methods: Scientists estimated how many nucleated cells there were by amplifying reference gene primers. The data were produced by immunoSEQ multiplex PCR, yet TCRdb's version contains in-frame clones alone and is incomplete. The D gene and trimming were derived from the DNA, and the V and J assignments and clone size from that table. The sample contains a few hundred thousand clones, 80% to 90% of which appear only once. Trimming left V 6 bases short and J 3 bases short, with 12 bases between. The CDR3 totals 14 residues. The germline V gene has CDR1 SNHLY and CDR2 FYNNEI. Seattle-derived patients entered the study during active infection and were followed longitudinally. This clone is a singleton in its sample.

Sequencing used peripheral blood. The rearrangement links TRBV2 to TRBJ2-4; perhaps TRBD1 as D (6 bases). This clonotype originated in a woman aged 45 to 65 with COVID-19, enrolled during active disease. CDR3 in DNA: TGTGCCAGCAGCGCTACAGGGCTCAAAAACATTCAGTACTTC. It encodes CASSATGLKNIQYF.